Below, 27 T cell receptor beta chains from the same sample are listed, as sequenced in a study of cytomegalovirus exposure and HLA in healthy donors. This PCR relied on a set of 60 Vbeta primers and 13 Jbeta primers. Clones were sequenced by immunoSEQ multiplex PCR, and TCRdb holds only the in-frame ones, with some missing. The sample holds over 70,000 clones, roughly 80% seen once. The sequencing sample was made of PBMCs. All receptors come from a man in his forties or fifties in good health and CMV-seropositive.

This clone showed up just a few times. The chain joins TRBV5-8 to TRBJ2-3; no firm D call. The CDR3 has 12 amino acids. Germline-derived CDR1 and CDR2 are SGHTS and YDEGEE. The V and J ends lost 5 bases and 6 bases respectively, with 10 bases between them. DNA of the CDR3: TGTGCCAGCAGTTACAGCAGCGATACGCAGTATTTT. As protein: CASSYSSDTQYF.

This sequence joins TRBV6-1 and TRBJ2-7, with TRBD1 matching 7 bases. Germline assignment: CDR1 MNHNS and CDR2 SASEGT. The CDR3 has 17 residues. J lost 4 bases, V lost 3 bases, and 15 bases had no gene match. The CDR3 is CASSDYKTGNTRYEQYF. Here the CDR3 DNA reads TGTGCCAGCAGTGACTACAAGACAGGGAACACCCGGTACGAGCAGTACTTC.

This clone has only a few counts. The chain has TRBV10-3 and TRBJ2-1, with TRBD2 matching over 7 bases. Looked up from germline, CDR1 is ENHRY and CDR2 is SYGVKD. With V trimmed by 10 bases and J by 0 bases, 9 bases remained unmatched. This CDR3 is built from 15 residues. For the CDR3, the DNA is TGTGCCACCGAAGCGGGACCGAGCTCCTACAATGAGCAGTTCTTC. Translation: CATEAGPSSYNEQFF.

This clone was seen only once. The rearrangement joins TRBV4-1 to TRBJ2-7; 10 bases map to TRBD2. Germline values: CDR1 MGHRA, CDR2 YSYEKL. V was clipped by 2 bases and J by 3 bases; unmatched bases: 4. The CDR3 contains 15 residues. CDR3 region: CASSQTGLANYEQYF. CDR3 nucleotides: TGCGCCAGCAGCCAAACGGGACTAGCGAACTACGAGCAGTACTTC.

This clone was picked up a small number of times. The chain recombines TRBV4-1 with TRBJ2-7; 10 bases agree with TRBD1. The CDR3 loop spans 14 amino acids. The junction had 5 bases not matched to a gene; V was cut back by 5 bases and J by 4 bases. The germline V gene has CDR1 MGHRA and CDR2 YSYEKL. The CDR3 nucleotides are TGCGCCAGCAGCACGCGACAGGGGGCGTACGAGCAGTACTTC. It translates to CASSTRQGAYEQYF.

Worth noting for this clone: One junction end disagrees with the germline gene, perhaps due to a read error. The V and J genes are TRBV2 and TRBJ2-4, with 9 positions matching TRBD2. CDR1 and CDR2 (germline): SNHLY, FYNNEI. This CDR3 is built from 14 residues. The CDR3 protein is CASSNLAGANSQYF. CDR3 nucleotides: TGTGCCAGCAGCAACTTAGCGGGGGCAAACAGTCAGTACTTC.

This clone occurred a few times. This chain uses TRBV30 with TRBJ1-2, with 7 bases fitting TRBD1. This CDR3 has 13 residues. The V gene end was trimmed by 5 bases and the J gene end by 8 bases; junction bases not matched to a gene: 11. The germline V gene has CDR1 GTSNPN and CDR2 SVGIG (reference sequence). In DNA form, the CDR3 reads TGTGCCTGGGACAGGGTTCAGCTATACGGCTACACCTTC. Its translation is CAWDRVQLYGYTF.

The V gene is TRBV9, the J gene TRBJ2-7, with D possibly TRBD2 on 6 matching bases. The V gene lost 5 bases and the J gene lost 3 bases, with 12 bases spanning the gap. Germline V gene data show CDR1 as SGDLS and CDR2 as YYNGEE. This CDR3 is 13 amino acids long. DNA for the CDR3: TGTGCCAGCAGTCAAGGAGGGATCTACGAGCAGTACTTC. Translation: CASSQGGIYEQYF.

This clone showed up just once. This sequence joins TRBV29-1 and TRBJ2-5; D gene uncertain. Germline V gene sequence: CDR1 SQVTM, CDR2 ANQGSEA. The CDR3 sequence is 12 residues long. CDR3 sequence reads: CGASRVQETQYF. In DNA, the CDR3 is TGCGGCGCCTCCCGGGTCCAAGAGACCCAGTACTTC.

V gene TRBV27 combines with J gene TRBJ2-5; possibly TRBD2 for D (6 bases). Trimming took 1 base from V and 9 from J, leaving 27 bases between them. The CDR3 has 18 amino acids. Germline V gives CDR1 MNHEY, CDR2 SMNVEV (reference sequence). CDR3 DNA: TGTGCCAGCAGTTTATACGGTATAGTGGGCGGGACCCCGCTGCCCCAGTACTTC. Amino acid sequence: CASSLYGIVGGTPLPQYF.

The V and J genes are TRBV30 and TRBJ1-2, with TRBD1 matching over 10 bases. Germline values: CDR1 GTSNPN, CDR2 SVGIG (reference sequence). V trimming: 3 bases; J trimming: 4 bases; junction bases outside the gene matches: 2. The CDR3 runs 13 residues. CDR3 sequence (DNA): TGTGCCTGGAGAGGGACAGGGGCCTATGGCTACACCTTC. It translates to CAWRGTGAYGYTF.

This clone has a single count. The chain carries TRBV30 and TRBJ1-1; D is unclear. The length of the CDR3 is 14 residues. V lost 2 bases to trimming and J lost 1 base, with 11 bases between them. The V gene's germline CDR1 is GTSNPN and CDR2 SVGIG (reference sequence). DNA of the CDR3: TGTGCCTGGAGTTCTAGCTTACCGAACACTGAAGCTTTCTTT. Protein product: CAWSSSLPNTEAFF.

This chain connects TRBV4-1 to TRBJ2-4, with D possibly TRBD1 on 5 matching bases. Germline-derived CDR1 and CDR2 are MGHRA and YSYEKL. The CDR3 is 17 amino acids. V was cut by 1 base and J by 0 bases, with 13 bases left in between. The CDR3 bases are TGCGCCAGCAGCCAAGGGGGTCAGGGTTCAGCCAAAAACATTCAGTACTTC. This translates into CASSQGGQGSAKNIQYF.

The rearrangement links TRBV19 to TRBJ2-5; TRBD2 matches at 8 bases. Per the germline V gene, CDR1 is LNHDA and CDR2 is SQIVND (reference sequence). The CDR3 sequence is 13 residues long. Trimming removed 7 bases from V and 0 bases from J; junction bases left unmatched: 1. As DNA, the CDR3 is TGTGCCAGTACTAGCGGGTACCAAGAGACCCAGTACTTC. Translating it yields CASTSGYQETQYF.

As for this clone: Other DNA sequences within the sample encode an identical CDR3. The V gene is TRBV11-3, the J gene TRBJ2-1, with 7 bases aligning to TRBD2. This CDR3 contains 14 residues. V lost 1 base, J lost 4 bases, and 1 base stayed unmatched. Germline lookup yields CDR1 SGHNT and CDR2 YENEEA. The CDR3 region has the DNA TGTGCCAGCAGCTTAGCGGGAGGTTACAATGAGCAGTTCTTC. It encodes CASSLAGGYNEQFF.

This chain uses TRBV5-1 with TRBJ2-3; D might be TRBD1 (5 bases). Germline CDR1 reads SGHRS; CDR2 reads YFSETQ. Deletions cut 2 bases from V and 3 bases from J, with 13 bases between. This CDR3 is built from 15 residues. CDR3 region: CASSFALDSTDTQYF. The DNA of the CDR3 is TGCGCCAGCAGCTTCGCACTCGACAGTACAGATACGCAGTATTTT.

This chain uses TRBV4-1 with TRBJ2-7, with D possibly TRBD1 on 7 matching bases. CDR3 size: 13 residues. From germline, CDR1 is MGHRA and CDR2 YSYEKL. V lost 3 bases and J lost 3, with 9 bases in between. Written as DNA, the CDR3 is TGCGCCAGCAGCCAGCGGGACAGCTACGAGCAGTACTTC. This translates into CASSQRDSYEQYF.

This chain links TRBV15 with TRBJ1-5, with 7 bases fitting TRBD1. Trimming cost V 2 bases and J 6 bases; bases outside gene matches: 13. Per germline, CDR1 LNHNV and CDR2 YYDKDF (reference sequence). This CDR3 has 17 amino acids. CDR3 nucleotides: TGTGCCACCAGCAGAAAAAGGAACAGGGGCGCGGGTCAGCCCCAGCATTTT. It encodes CATSRKRNRGAGQPQHF. Together with reference TRBV15 and TRBJ1-5, the CDR3 gives the full variable domain: DAMVIQNPRYQVTQFGKPVTLSCSQTLNHNVMYWYQQKSSQAPKLLFHYYDKDFNNEADTPDNFQSRRPNTSFCFLDIRSPGLGDTAMYLCATSRKRNRGAGQPQHFGDGTRLSIL.

This sequence joins TRBV27 and TRBJ1-2; D not resolved. This CDR3 is built from 15 residues. Germline V gene data show CDR1 as MNHEY and CDR2 as SMNVEV (reference sequence). Trimming took off 6 bases at V and 5 bases at J, with 19 bases between the two ends. The CDR3 DNA is TGTGCCAGCAGCCCACGTGCGGGGATGGCGTATGGCTACACCTTC. Its protein is CASSPRAGMAYGYTF.

Concerning this clone: Germline is not matched at one junction end, which may reflect a read error. The same CDR3 is also encoded by other DNA sequences in this sample. V gene TRBV9 combines with J gene TRBJ2-7, with 8 bases aligning to TRBD2. Germline values: CDR1 SGDLS, CDR2 YYNGEE. The CDR3 consists of 14 residues. The chain's CDR3 is CASSVASGSYEQYF. CDR3 DNA: TGCGCCAGCAGCGTAGCAAGCGGGAGTTACGAGCAGTACTTC.

This chain uses TRBV30 with TRBJ2-1, with 8 bases aligning to TRBD2. The germline V gene encodes CDR1 GTSNPN and CDR2 SVGIG (reference sequence). Trimming removed 4 bases from V and 6 bases from J; junction bases left unmatched: 8. The CDR3 sequence is 14 residues long. DNA of the CDR3: TGTGCCTGGAATACCGGGACTAGAGTCAATGAGCAGTTCTTC. Translation: CAWNTGTRVNEQFF.

The chain is built from TRBV10-2 and TRBJ1-5, with a possible D match to TRBD1 (5 bases). This CDR3 has 13 amino acids. V was trimmed by 6 bases and J by 3 bases, leaving 9 bases between them. CDR1 is WSHSY and CDR2 is SAAADI in the germline V gene. The CDR3 sequence: CASRSTDNQPQHF. As DNA, the CDR3 is TGCGCCAGCAGGTCGACAGACAATCAGCCCCAGCATTTT.

The chain links TRBV5-4 to TRBJ2-1, with D perhaps matching TRBD2 (6 bases). Trimming left V 10 bases short and J 9 bases short, with 26 bases between. CDR3 length equals 15 residues. Looked up from germline, CDR1 is SGHNT and CDR2 is YYREEE (reference sequence). This CDR3 is CASAPASEGRAEQFF. The CDR3 DNA reads TGTGCCTCCGCCCCGGCTAGCGAAGGACGGGCTGAGCAGTTCTTC.

V gene TRBV19 combines with J gene TRBJ1-1; 10 nucleotides align to TRBD1. The CDR3 is 15 residues long. V lost 5 bases, J lost 4 bases, and 7 bases stayed unmatched. CDR1 and CDR2 (germline): LNHDA, SQIVND (reference sequence). For the CDR3, the DNA is TGTGCCAGTAGTCTACGGACAGGGGGAGGCACTGAAGCTTTCTTT. It codes for CASSLRTGGGTEAFF.

The CDR3 sequence: CASSPGGGQNSPLHF. DNA for the CDR3: TGTGCCAGCTCACCAGGAGGGGGCCAGAATTCACCCCTCCACTTT. This rearrangement joins TRBV18 to TRBJ1-6; 7 bases map to TRBD1. Germline V CDR1 and CDR2: KGHSH, LQKENI. The trim removed 2 bases at V and 7 bases at J, leaving 5 bases unmatched. CDR3 size: 15 residues.

This clone appeared once. The chain has TRBV13 and TRBJ2-3; D is possibly TRBD1 (6 bases). V was cut by 8 bases and J by 3 bases, with 12 bases left in between. Germline CDR1 and CDR2: PRHDT and FYEKMQ (reference sequence). The CDR3 is 13 residues long. The CDR3: CASLIQGTDTQYF. CDR3 DNA sequence: TGTGCCAGCCTCATCCAGGGGACAGATACGCAGTATTTT.

The chain uses TRBV7-2 and TRBJ2-1; TRBD2 aligns across 7 bases. The CDR3 totals 17 residues. The germline gives CDR1 SGHTA, CDR2 FQGNSA. Losses at the gene ends were 1 base for V and 8 bases for J; bases not matched to a gene: 14. CDR3 nucleotides: TGTGCCAGCAGCTTAGACCCCATCGGGGGGTTCGCAGATGAGCAGTTCTTC. Translation: CASSLDPIGGFADEQFF.